The 27 T cell receptor beta chains below were found in one sample sequenced in a study of OX40 agonist ivuxolimab in advanced cancers. Here immunoSEQ multiplex PCR was the method, and the copy in TCRdb shows in-frame clones only, minus some. The repertoire includes under 80,000 clones, roughly 86% of them detected once, and 0.76% sits in the top ten. The source was CD4+ or CD8+ T cells sorted from blood, collected in a trial of the OX40 agonist ivuxolimab. Source of these receptors: an adult with an advanced solid tumor such as melanoma, head and neck, liver or kidney cancer.

For this clone: One end of the junction fails to match germline, which may point to a read error. The chain has TRBV10-1 and TRBJ2-1; 7 bases map to TRBD2. From germline, CDR1 is WNHNN and CDR2 SYGVQD (reference sequence). CDR3 size: 15 residues. CDR3 sequence (DNA): TGCGCCAGCAGTCGGGGCGGGAGCTCCTACAGTGAGCAGTTCTTC. Translated: CASSRGGSSYSEQFF.

This chain connects TRBV5-1 to TRBJ2-5; tentatively, D is TRBD1 (7 bases). This CDR3 contains 15 residues. The V and J ends lost 3 bases and 1 base respectively, with 13 bases between them. CDR1 SGHRS and CDR2 YFSETQ come from the germline V gene. CDR3 bases: TGCGCCAGCAGCTCGGGGGCAGGGGGCCAAGAGACCCAGTACTTC. The encoded protein is CASSSGAGGQETQYF.

The chain combines TRBV15 with TRBJ2-7; 10 nucleotides agree with TRBD2. Trimming cost V 0 bases and J 0 bases; bases outside gene matches: 17. This CDR3 has 21 amino acids. Germline loops: CDR1 LNHNV, CDR2 YYDKDF (reference sequence). The CDR3, as DNA: TGTGCCACCAGCAGAGATAGGTGGGGGGCGATCGGACTAGCGGACTCCTACGAGCAGTACTTC. Protein sequence: CATSRDRWGAIGLADSYEQYF.

The genes are TRBV19 and TRBJ2-2, with 9 bases lining up with TRBD1. CDR3 length: 14 amino acids. The J segment lost 5 bases and the V segment lost 4 bases, leaving 2 bases of the junction unmatched. CDR1 is LNHDA, CDR2 SQIVND, per germline (reference sequence). CDR3 bases: TGTGCCAGTAGTACCGGGACAGGGACCGGGGAGCTGTTTTTT. It specifies CASSTGTGTGELFF.

This sequence joins TRBV7-6 and TRBJ1-2; D not resolved. Between the trimmed V and J ends, which lost 1 base and 1 base, there was a span of 4 bases. The CDR3 is made up of 13 amino acids. Germline V lookup: CDR1 SGHVS, CDR2 FNYEAQ. This chain's CDR3 is CASSLDNNYGYTF. The DNA for the CDR3 is TGTGCCAGCAGCTTAGACAATAACTATGGCTACACCTTC.

The chain combines TRBV19 with TRBJ1-2; no reliable D call. The CDR3 loop spans 14 amino acids. V lost 5 bases and J lost 5, with 15 bases in between. Per germline, CDR1 LNHDA and CDR2 SQIVND (reference sequence). The DNA of the CDR3 is TGTGCCAGTAGTCGGGCAGCCACTGGGTATGGCTACACCTTC. It encodes CASSRAATGYGYTF.

This chain joins TRBV18 and TRBJ1-2; 9 bases match TRBD1. In germline, CDR1 is KGHSH, CDR2 LQKENI. Trimming cost V 3 bases and J 8 bases; bases outside gene matches: 4. The CDR3 loop spans 13 amino acids. The CDR3 DNA sequence: TGTGCCAGCTCACCCGGACAGGGGAAAGGCTACACCTTC. Translated, it gives CASSPGQGKGYTF.

This chain links TRBV19 with TRBJ1-2, with TRBD1 matching over 7 bases. The CDR3 length is 15 residues. The germline CDR1 and CDR2 sequences are LNHDA and SQIVND (reference sequence). After removal of 3 bases from V and 4 bases from J, the junction contained 8 bases not matched to a gene. The CDR3 DNA follows: TGTGCCAGTAGTATCTCTGACAGGGAAGGCTATGGCTACACCTTC. It is translated as CASSISDREGYGYTF.

For the CDR3, the DNA is TGTGCCAGCAGCCTTAGCGGGAGGGCCATCAATGAGCAGTTCTTC. Its translation is CASSLSGRAINEQFF. The rearrangement joins TRBV7-3 to TRBJ2-1; 11 nucleotides align to TRBD2. Germline CDR1 reads SGHTA; CDR2 reads FQGTGA. The CDR3 is 15 amino acids. J lost 6 bases, V lost 5 bases, and 6 bases had no gene match.

The table lists this clone with a count of one. The chain recombines TRBV5-4 with TRBJ2-1; TRBD2 matches at 8 bases. The germline gives CDR1 SGHNT, CDR2 YYREEE (reference sequence). This CDR3 is built from 16 residues. The ends lost 4 bases at V and 7 bases at J; junction bases unmatched: 13. The CDR3 region is CASSRTGTSESNEQFF. The CDR3 nucleotides are TGTGCCAGCAGCCGTACCGGGACTAGTGAATCGAATGAGCAGTTCTTC.

The V gene is TRBV11-2, the J gene TRBJ1-5, with 7 bases lining up with TRBD1. V gave up 0 bases and J gave up 1 base; unmatched junction bases: 0. Germline CDR1 reads SGHAT; CDR2 reads FQNNGV. The length of the CDR3 is 15 residues. For the CDR3, the DNA is TGTGCCAGCAGCTTAGAGGGACAGAGCAATCAGCCCCAGCATTTT. Encoded protein: CASSLEGQSNQPQHF.

The gene calls are TRBV7-6 and TRBJ1-1; D is undetermined. Germline V gene lookup returns CDR1 SGHVS and CDR2 FNYEAQ. V lost 4 bases and J 4 bases, leaving 10 bases between the germline ends. The CDR3 extends over 13 amino acids. In DNA, the CDR3 is TGTGCCAGCAGCTCAGATGACGGCACTGAAGCTTTCTTT. Translating it yields CASSSDDGTEAFF.

The chain links TRBV6-1 to TRBJ2-7; possible D gene TRBD2, 7 bases. Germline V lookup: CDR1 MNHNS, CDR2 SASEGT. The CDR3 consists of 15 residues. Trimming cost V 4 bases and J 0 bases, with 13 bases left between them. CDR3 sequence: CASSGGGRSSYEQYF. The CDR3 bases are TGTGCCAGCAGTGGGGGGGGCAGGAGCTCCTACGAGCAGTACTTC.

This rearrangement joins TRBV9 to TRBJ2-5; 13 bases map to TRBD2. CDR3 size: 17 residues. Germline CDR1 and CDR2: SGDLS and YYNGEE. Trimming at V came to 0 bases and at J to 4 bases, leaving 6 bases not matched to a gene. The DNA for the CDR3 is TGTGCCAGCAGCGTAGCTCCGGGGACTAGCGGGGCAGAGACCCAGTACTTC. Translated, it gives CASSVAPGTSGAETQYF.

The chain has TRBV19 and TRBJ1-1; no clear D. V lost 1 base and J lost 5, with 8 bases in between. Germline lookup yields CDR1 LNHDA and CDR2 SQIVND (reference sequence). The CDR3 runs 13 residues. For the CDR3, the DNA is TGTGCCAGTAGTATAGCGGGGAGGACTGAAGCTTTCTTT. Translating it yields CASSIAGRTEAFF.

The rearrangement uses TRBV11-2 and TRBJ2-1, with D possibly matching TRBD2 (6 bases). Germline CDR1 and CDR2: SGHAT and FQNNGV. Trimming removed 6 bases at V and 12 bases at J, with 15 bases between. CDR3 length equals 12 residues. CDR3: CASRHPGGAQFF. The CDR3 DNA is TGTGCCAGCAGGCACCCCGGGGGAGCGCAGTTCTTC.

The chain is built from TRBV5-4 and TRBJ2-7; D possibly corresponds to TRBD2 (6 bases). V gave up 0 bases and J gave up 1 base, with 14 bases separating them. The CDR3 has 16 residues. CDR1 and CDR2 (germline): SGHNT, YYREEE (reference sequence). The CDR3 DNA follows: TGTGCCAGCAGCTTGGGTGGTGTTAGCGGTTCCTACGAGCAGTACTTC. This sequence encodes CASSLGGVSGSYEQYF.

The chain has TRBV28 and TRBJ2-7; no clear D gene. The length of the CDR3 is 14 residues. In germline, CDR1 is MDHEN, CDR2 SYDVKM. Between the trimmed V and J ends, which lost 1 base and 5 bases, there was a span of 12 bases. CDR3 sequence (DNA): TGTGCCAGCAGTTTATCCAGACGCAGCGACGAGCAGTACTTC. Its protein is CASSLSRRSDEQYF.

The chain combines TRBV7-2 with TRBJ2-3; the D is unclear. The CDR3 spans 14 residues. Per the germline V gene, CDR1 is SGHTA and CDR2 is FQGNSA. Trimming took 1 base from V and 4 from J, leaving 9 bases between them. This CDR3 reads CASSLEFSADTQYF. CDR3 bases: TGTGCCAGCAGCTTAGAGTTTTCGGCAGATACGCAGTATTTT.

The V gene is TRBV4-1, the J gene TRBJ1-2, with D unresolved. Trimming left V 0 bases short and J 4 bases short, with 9 bases between. Germline CDR1 reads MGHRA; CDR2 reads YSYEKL. The CDR3 covers 14 residues. CDR3 region: CASSQEQLLYGYTF. The CDR3, as DNA: TGCGCCAGCAGCCAAGAACAGTTGCTCTATGGCTACACCTTC.

This clone was found once. The J gene is TRBJ2-2, the V gene TRBV5-5, with TRBD1 identical over 8 bases. This CDR3 comprises 15 residues. The junction had 11 bases not matched to a gene; V was cut back by 7 bases and J by 6 bases. Looked up from germline, CDR1 is SGHKS and CDR2 is YYEKEE (reference sequence). The CDR3: CASRLTGAFAGELFF. The DNA of the CDR3 is TGTGCCAGCCGCCTGACAGGGGCGTTCGCCGGGGAGCTGTTTTTT.

This clone was detected a few times. V usage is TRBV7-2 and J usage is TRBJ1-5; D gene uncertain. This CDR3 region has 14 residues. The V gene lost 4 bases and the J gene lost 6 bases, with 13 bases spanning the gap. From germline, CDR1 is SGHTA and CDR2 FQGNSA. For the CDR3, the DNA is TGTGCCAGCAGCTCTAGACCTTTGGCTCAGCCCCAGCATTTT. It codes for CASSSRPLAQPQHF.

The rearrangement uses TRBV19 and TRBJ2-1, with 10 bases lining up with TRBD2. The ends lost 1 base at V and 0 bases at J; junction bases unmatched: 3. Germline CDR1 and CDR2: LNHDA and SQIVND (reference sequence). The length of the CDR3 is 17 residues. In DNA form, the CDR3 reads TGTGCCAGTAGTATAGTCAGCGGGGGGGACTCCTACAATGAGCAGTTCTTC. Encoded protein: CASSIVSGGDSYNEQFF.

Only a few counts were recorded for this clone. V is TRBV2 and J is TRBJ1-1, with a weak D call TRBD1 (5 bases). The CDR3 is 13 residues long. Trimming pared 7 bases from V and 2 bases from J, leaving 11 bases between. Germline lookup yields CDR1 SNHLY and CDR2 FYNNEI. CDR3 amino acids: CASTRGENTEAFF. The DNA for the CDR3 is TGTGCCAGCACGAGAGGGGAAAACACTGAAGCTTTCTTT.

The chain carries TRBV9 and TRBJ1-5, with a tentative D call TRBD1 (5 bases). Germline V CDR1 and CDR2: SGDLS, YYNGEE. Trimming removed 3 bases from V and 4 bases from J, with 14 bases in between. The CDR3 consists of 15 residues. CDR3 protein: CASSAGLTPNQPQHF. For the CDR3, the DNA is TGTGCCAGCAGCGCGGGACTCACGCCAAATCAGCCCCAGCATTTT.

In its sample, this clone was seen a few times. The V call is TRBV10-3, the J call TRBJ2-3; D is unclear. From germline, CDR1 is ENHRY and CDR2 SYGVKD. The V and J ends lost 5 bases and 1 base respectively, with 13 bases between them. This CDR3 contains 15 residues. The chain's CDR3 is CAISQPTTGTDTQYF. CDR3 in DNA: TGTGCCATCAGTCAGCCGACAACAGGCACAGATACGCAGTATTTT.

The gene calls are TRBV10-2 and TRBJ2-1; no clear D. Germline V CDR1 and CDR2: WSHSY, SAAADI. This CDR3 contains 13 residues. V gave up 8 bases and J gave up 0 bases, with 8 bases separating them. The CDR3 loop is CASGSRSYNEQFF. Here the CDR3 DNA reads TGCGCCAGCGGTAGCCGCTCCTACAATGAGCAGTTCTTC.